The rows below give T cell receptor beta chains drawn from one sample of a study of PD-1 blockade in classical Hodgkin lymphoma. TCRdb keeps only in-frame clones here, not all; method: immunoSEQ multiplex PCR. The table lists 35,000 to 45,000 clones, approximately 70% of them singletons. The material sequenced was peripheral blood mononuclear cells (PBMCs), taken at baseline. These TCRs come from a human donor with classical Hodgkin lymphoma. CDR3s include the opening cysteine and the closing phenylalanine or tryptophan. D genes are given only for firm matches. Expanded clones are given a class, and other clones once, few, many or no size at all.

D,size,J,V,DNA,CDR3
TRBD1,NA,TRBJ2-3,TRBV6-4,TGTGCCAGCAGTGAAGGACAGGGCGGGAATACGCAGTATTTT,CASSEGQGGNTQYF
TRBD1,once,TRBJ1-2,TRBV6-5,TGTGCCAGCATTGCACAGGGGGGTGGCTATGGCTACACCTTC,CASIAQGGGYGYTF
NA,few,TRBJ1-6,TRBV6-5,TGTGCCAGCAGTTACTCAGAGGGGGGCAATTCACCCCTCCACTTT,CASSYSEGGNSPLHF
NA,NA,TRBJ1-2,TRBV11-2,TGTGCCAGCAGCTTAGAACAGTCCCCCTATGGCTACACCTTC,CASSLEQSPYGYTF
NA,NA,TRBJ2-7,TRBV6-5,TGTGCCAGCGGCCCCTACGAGCAGTACTTC,CASGPYEQYF
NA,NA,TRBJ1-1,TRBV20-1,TGCAGTGCTGGCAGGGACACTGAAGCTTTCTTT,CSAGRDTEAFF
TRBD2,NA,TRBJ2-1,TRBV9,TGTGCCAGCAGCGTATCGGGGGGGTTTCCGCCTGAGCAGTTCTTC,CASSVSGGFPPEQFF
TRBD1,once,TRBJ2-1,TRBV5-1,TGCGCCAGCAGCCGCGGGACAGGCTCCTACAATGAGCAGTTCTTC,CASSRGTGSYNEQFF
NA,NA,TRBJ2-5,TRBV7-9,TGTGCCAGCAGCTTACCGGGGGGCGGGACTACCCCCATGGCGACCCAGTACTTC,CASSLPGGGTTPMATQYF
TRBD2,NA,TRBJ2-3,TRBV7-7,TGTGCCAGCAGCTTAGGGAGCGGGGGCTCTAGCACAGATACGCAGTATTTT,CASSLGSGGSSTDTQYF
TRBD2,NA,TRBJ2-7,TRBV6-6,TGTGCCAGCAGTTACTCCCGACTAGCGGGAGGGTACGAGCAGTACTTC,CASSYSRLAGGYEQYF
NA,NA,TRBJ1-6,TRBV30,TGTGCCTGGCAGTTTAACTCACCCCTCCACTTT,CAWQFNSPLHF
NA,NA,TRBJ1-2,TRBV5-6,TGTGCCAGTAATCAGGGAAAAGACTATGGCTACACCTTC,CASNQGKDYGYTF
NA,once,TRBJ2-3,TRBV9,TGTGCCAGCAGCGTAGAACTGACGACAGATACGCAGTATTTT,CASSVELTTDTQYF
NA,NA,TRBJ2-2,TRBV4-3,TGCGCCAGCAGCCAAGATAGTGAATACCACGCGGCCGGGGAGCTGTTTTTT,CASSQDSEYHAAGELFF
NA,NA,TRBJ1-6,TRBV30,TGTGCCTGGAGTGGCGTTCAACAATCACCCCTCCACTTT,CAWSGVQQSPLHF
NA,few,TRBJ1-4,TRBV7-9,TGTGCCAGCAGCTTACAGGGTAACGGAAAACTGTTTTTT,CASSLQGNGKLFF
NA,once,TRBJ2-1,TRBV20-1,TGCAGTGTCACACAGCAAAATGAGCAGTTCTTC,CSVTQQNEQFF
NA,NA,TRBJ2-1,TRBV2,TGTGCCAGCAAAAGGGGGGGCTATGAGCAGTTCTTC,CASKRGGYEQFF